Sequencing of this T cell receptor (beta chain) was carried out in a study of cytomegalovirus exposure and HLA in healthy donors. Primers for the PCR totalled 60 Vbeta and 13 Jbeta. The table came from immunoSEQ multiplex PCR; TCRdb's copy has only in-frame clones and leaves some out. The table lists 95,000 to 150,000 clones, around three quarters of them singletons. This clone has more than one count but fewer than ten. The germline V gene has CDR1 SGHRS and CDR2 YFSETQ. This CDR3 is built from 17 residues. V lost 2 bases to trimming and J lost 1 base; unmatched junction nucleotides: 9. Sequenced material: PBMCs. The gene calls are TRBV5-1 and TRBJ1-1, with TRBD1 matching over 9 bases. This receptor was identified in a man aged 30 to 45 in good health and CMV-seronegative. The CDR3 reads CASSFSTPGQGNTEAFF. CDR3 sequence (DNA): TGCGCCAGCAGCTTCTCCACCCCGGGACAGGGGAACACTGAAGCTTTCTTT.